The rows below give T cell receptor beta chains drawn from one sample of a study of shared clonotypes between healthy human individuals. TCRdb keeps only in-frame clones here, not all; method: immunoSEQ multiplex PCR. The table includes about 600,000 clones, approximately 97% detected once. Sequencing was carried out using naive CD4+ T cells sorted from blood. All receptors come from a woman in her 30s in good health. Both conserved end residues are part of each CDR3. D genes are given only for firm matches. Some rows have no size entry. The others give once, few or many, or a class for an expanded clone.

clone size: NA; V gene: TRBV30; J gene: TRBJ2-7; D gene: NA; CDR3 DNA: TGTGCCTGGAACCCGAACTCCTACGAGCAGTACTTC; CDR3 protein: CAWNPNSYEQYF
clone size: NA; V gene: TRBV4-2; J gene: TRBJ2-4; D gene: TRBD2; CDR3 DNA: TGTGCCAGCAGCAATCGACTAGCGGGAGAGGGGAACATTCAGTACTTC; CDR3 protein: CASSNRLAGEGNIQYF
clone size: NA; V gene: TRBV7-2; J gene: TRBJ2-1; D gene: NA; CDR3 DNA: TGTGCCAGCAGCTTAGGGGGACTCCTCAATGAGCAGTTCTTC; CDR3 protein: CASSLGGLLNEQFF
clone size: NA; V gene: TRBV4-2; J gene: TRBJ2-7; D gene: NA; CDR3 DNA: TGTGCCAGCAGCCAAGCTGAGCGTAGAGGCTCCTACGAGCAGTACTTC; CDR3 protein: CASSQAERRGSYEQYF
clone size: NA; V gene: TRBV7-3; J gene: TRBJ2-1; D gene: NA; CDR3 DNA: TGTGCCAGCAGCTTCCCCCGAGGGGGGCGGGAACGGTCTGAGCAGTTCTTC; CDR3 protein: CASSFPRGGRERSEQFF
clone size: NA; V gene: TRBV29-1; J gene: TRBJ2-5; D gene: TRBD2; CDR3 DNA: TGCAGCGTGGCCTGGACTAGCGGGGCTGAGGAGACCCAGTACTTC; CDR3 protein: CSVAWTSGAEETQYF
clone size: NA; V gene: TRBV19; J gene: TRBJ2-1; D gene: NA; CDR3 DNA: TGTGCCAGTAAAAGTCGAGAGGGCCTAACTCCGTTCCGCGGTGAGCAGTTCTTC; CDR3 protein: CASKSREGLTPFRGEQFF
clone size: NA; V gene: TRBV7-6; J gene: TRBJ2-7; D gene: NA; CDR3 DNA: TGTGCCAGCAGCTTAGGACACGTCCCGTCCTACGAGCAGTACTTC; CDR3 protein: CASSLGHVPSYEQYF
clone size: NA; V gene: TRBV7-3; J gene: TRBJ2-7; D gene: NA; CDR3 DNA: TGTGCCAGCAGCTTAGAGGAGGTCTCCTACGAGCAGTACTTC; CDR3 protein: CASSLEEVSYEQYF
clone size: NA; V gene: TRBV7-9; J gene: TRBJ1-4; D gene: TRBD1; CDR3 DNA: TGTGCCATCCCAATAGGGACAGAGATTAATGAAAAACTGTTTTTT; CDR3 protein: CAIPIGTEINEKLFF
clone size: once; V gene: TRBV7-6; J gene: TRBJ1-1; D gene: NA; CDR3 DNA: TGTGCCAGCAGCTTGGACCGGAACACTGAAGCTTTCTTT; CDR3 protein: CASSLDRNTEAFF
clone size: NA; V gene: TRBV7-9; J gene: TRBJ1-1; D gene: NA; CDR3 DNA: TGTGCCAGCAGCGTGAGGAACACTGAAGCTTTCTTT; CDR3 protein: CASSVRNTEAFF
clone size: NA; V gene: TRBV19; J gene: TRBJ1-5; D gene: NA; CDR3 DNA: TGTGCCAGTAGTATCGACGGATGGGACATCTATAGCAATCAGCCCCAGCATTTT; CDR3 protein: CASSIDGWDIYSNQPQHF
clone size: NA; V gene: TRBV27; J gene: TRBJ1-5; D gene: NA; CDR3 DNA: TGTGCCAGCAGTTCGAGTTTAGGACTCTTCAGCAATCAGCCCCAGCATTTT; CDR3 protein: CASSSSLGLFSNQPQHF
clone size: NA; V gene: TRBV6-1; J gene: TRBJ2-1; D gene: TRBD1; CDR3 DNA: TGTGCCAGCAGTCGACAGGGCATACGTCAGTTCTTC; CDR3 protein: CASSRQGIRQFF
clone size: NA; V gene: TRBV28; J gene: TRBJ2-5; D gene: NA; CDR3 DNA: TGTGCCAGCTGTGGGTGGACGGCAGCTCAAGAGACCCAGTACTTC; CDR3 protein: CASCGWTAAQETQYF
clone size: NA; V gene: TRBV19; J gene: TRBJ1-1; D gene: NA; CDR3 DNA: TGTGCCAGTAGTGGCGAAAGGAACACTGAAGCTTTCTTT; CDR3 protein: CASSGERNTEAFF
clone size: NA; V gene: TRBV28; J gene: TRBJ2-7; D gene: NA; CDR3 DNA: TGTGCCAGCCGAACAGGGACCTACGAGCAGTACTTC; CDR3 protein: CASRTGTYEQYF
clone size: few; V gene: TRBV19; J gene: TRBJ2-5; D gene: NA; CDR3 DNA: TGTGCCAGTAGTATGGCGGGGGAGACCCAGTACTTC; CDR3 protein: CASSMAGETQYF
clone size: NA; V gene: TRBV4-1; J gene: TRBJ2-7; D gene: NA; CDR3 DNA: TGCGCCAGCAGCCAAGCGCCGACTAGTGGGCTCTACGAGCAGTACTTC; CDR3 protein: CASSQAPTSGLYEQYF
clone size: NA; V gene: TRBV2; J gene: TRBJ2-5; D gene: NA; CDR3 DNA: TGTGCCAGCGGACCGGGCCGAGAGACCCAGTACTTC; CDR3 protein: CASGPGRETQYF
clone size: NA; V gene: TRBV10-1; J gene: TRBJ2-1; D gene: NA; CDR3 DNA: TGCGCCAGCAGTGAGTCGTCCCAGGTCGCGTACAATGAGCAGTTCTTC; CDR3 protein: CASSESSQVAYNEQFF
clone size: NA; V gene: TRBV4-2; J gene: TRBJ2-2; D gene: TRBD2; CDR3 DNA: TGTGCCAGCAGCCAAAGCGGACAGGGCATAGCGGGAGGGCCACGAGACACCGGGGAGCTGTTTTTT; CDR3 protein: CASSQSGQGIAGGPRDTGELFF
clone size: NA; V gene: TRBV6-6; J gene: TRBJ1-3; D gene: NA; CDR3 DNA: NA; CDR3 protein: CASSSSAGVNTIYF
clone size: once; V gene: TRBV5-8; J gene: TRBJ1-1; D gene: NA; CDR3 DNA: TGTGCCAGCAGCTTGGGGGTAACGGCGAGCACTGAAGCTTTCTTT; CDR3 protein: CASSLGVTASTEAFF
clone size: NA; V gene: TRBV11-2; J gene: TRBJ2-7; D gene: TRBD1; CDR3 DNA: TGTGCCAGCAGCTTCCCTCGGGACAGGGACCACGAGCAGTACTTC; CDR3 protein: CASSFPRDRDHEQYF
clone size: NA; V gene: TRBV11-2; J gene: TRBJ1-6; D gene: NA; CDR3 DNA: TGTGCCAGCAGCTCCCCAAGTCTTACAGGGCGCTCACCCCTCCACTTT; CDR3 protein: CASSSPSLTGRSPLHF
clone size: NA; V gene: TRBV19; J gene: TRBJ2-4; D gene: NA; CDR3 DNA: TGTGCCAGTAGTATAAGAGGGGCGAAAAACATTCAGTACTTC; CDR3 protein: CASSIRGAKNIQYF
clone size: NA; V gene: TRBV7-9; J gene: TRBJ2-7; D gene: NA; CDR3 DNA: TGTGCCAGCAGCTTGACTGGGAGCTCCTACGAGCAGTACTTC; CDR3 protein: CASSLTGSSYEQYF
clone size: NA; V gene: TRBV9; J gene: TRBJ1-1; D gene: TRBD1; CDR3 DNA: TGTGCCAGCAGCGCCCTGGGACAGGGGAGTACTGAAGCTTTCTTT; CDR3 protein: CASSALGQGSTEAFF
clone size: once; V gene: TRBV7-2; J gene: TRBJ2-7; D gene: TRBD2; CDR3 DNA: TGTGCCAGCAGCTTACGGACTAGCGGGAACTACGAGCAGTACTTC; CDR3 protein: CASSLRTSGNYEQYF
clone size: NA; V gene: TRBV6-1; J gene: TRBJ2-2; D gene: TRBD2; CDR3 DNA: TGTGCCAGCAGGACTAGCGGGAACACCGGGGAGCTGTTTTTT; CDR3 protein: CASRTSGNTGELFF
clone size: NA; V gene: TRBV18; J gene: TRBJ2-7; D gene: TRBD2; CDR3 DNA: TGTGCCAGCTCACCACCGGGACTAGCGTTGGAGCAGTACTTC; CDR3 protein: CASSPPGLALEQYF
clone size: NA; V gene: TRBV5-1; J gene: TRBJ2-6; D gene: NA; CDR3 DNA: TGCGCCAGCAGCTTGGTGGGATTCGCGGGGTCTGGGGCCAACGTCCTGACTTTC; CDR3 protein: CASSLVGFAGSGANVLTF
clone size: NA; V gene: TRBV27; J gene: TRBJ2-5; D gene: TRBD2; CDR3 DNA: TGTGCCAGCAGTTCCTGGACTAGCGGACCCTCGGGGACCCAGTACTTC; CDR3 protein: CASSSWTSGPSGTQYF
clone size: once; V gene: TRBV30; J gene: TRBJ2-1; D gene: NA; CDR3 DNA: TGTGCCTGGAGTACGCGGTATGAGCAGTTCTTC; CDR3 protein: CAWSTRYEQFF
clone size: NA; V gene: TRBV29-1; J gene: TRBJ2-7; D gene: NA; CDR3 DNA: TGCAGCGTTGGACTACTCTACGAGCAGTACTTC; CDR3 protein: CSVGLLYEQYF
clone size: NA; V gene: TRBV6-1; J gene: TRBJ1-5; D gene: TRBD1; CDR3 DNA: TGTGCCAGCAGTGAAGTTCTGGGACAGGGTATAGGGCAGCCCCAGCATTTT; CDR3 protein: CASSEVLGQGIGQPQHF
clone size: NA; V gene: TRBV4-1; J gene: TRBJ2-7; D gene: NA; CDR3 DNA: TGCGCCAGCAGCCAGGGCCCAACTTCCTACGAGCAGTACTTC; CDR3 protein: CASSQGPTSYEQYF
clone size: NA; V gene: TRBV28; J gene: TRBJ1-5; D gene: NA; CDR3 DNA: TGTGCCAGCAGACAGGGCTTCCATGATTTTCAGCCCCAGCATTTT; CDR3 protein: CASRQGFHDFQPQHF
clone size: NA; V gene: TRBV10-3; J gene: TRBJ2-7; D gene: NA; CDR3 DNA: TGTGCCATCAGTGTGACAGGCAAAAACTACGAGCAGTACTTC; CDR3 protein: CAISVTGKNYEQYF
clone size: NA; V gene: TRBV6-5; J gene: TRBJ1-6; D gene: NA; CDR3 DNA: TGTGCCAGCAGTTACGGAAGGAAGGGATCACCCCTCCACTTT; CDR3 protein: CASSYGRKGSPLHF
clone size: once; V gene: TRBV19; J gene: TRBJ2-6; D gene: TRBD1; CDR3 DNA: TGTGCCAGTAGTATCCTACAGGGGGTAATTTCGTCTGGGGCCAACGTCCTGACTTTC; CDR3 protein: CASSILQGVISSGANVLTF
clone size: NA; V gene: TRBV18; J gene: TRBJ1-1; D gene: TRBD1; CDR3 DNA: TGTGCCAGCTCACCGGACAGGGAATGGGCTTTCTTT; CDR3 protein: CASSPDREWAFF
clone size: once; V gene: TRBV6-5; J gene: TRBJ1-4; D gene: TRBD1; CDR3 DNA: TGTGCCAGCAGCCGGGACAGGGGGCATAATGAAAAACTGTTTTTT; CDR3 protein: CASSRDRGHNEKLFF
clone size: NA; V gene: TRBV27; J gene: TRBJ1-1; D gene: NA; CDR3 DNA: TGTGCCAGCAGTTTGCGGGGGACCTTGAACACTGAAGCTTTCTTT; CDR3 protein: CASSLRGTLNTEAFF
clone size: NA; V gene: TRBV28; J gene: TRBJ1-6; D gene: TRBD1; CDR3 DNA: TGTGCCAGCACCCTACCCCGGGGACAGGGGGGCGGACCCCTCCACTTT; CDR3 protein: CASTLPRGQGGGPLHF
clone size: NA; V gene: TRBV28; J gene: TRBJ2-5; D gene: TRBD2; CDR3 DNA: TGTGCCAGCAGTTTGACTAGCGGGATCGAAGAGACCCAGTACTTC; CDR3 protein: CASSLTSGIEETQYF
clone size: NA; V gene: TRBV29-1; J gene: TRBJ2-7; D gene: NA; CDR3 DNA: TGCAGCGTTTCCCCCGGGCCCTACGAGCAGTACTTC; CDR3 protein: CSVSPGPYEQYF
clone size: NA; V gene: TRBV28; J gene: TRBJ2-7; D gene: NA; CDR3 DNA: TGTGCCAGCAGTTTATACGGCGGAGTCTACGAGCAGTACTTC; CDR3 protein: CASSLYGGVYEQYF
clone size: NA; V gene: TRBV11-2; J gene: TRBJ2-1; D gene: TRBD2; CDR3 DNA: TGTGCCAGCAGCGTTAGCGGGAGCTCCTACAATGAGCAGTTCTTC; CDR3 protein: CASSVSGSSYNEQFF
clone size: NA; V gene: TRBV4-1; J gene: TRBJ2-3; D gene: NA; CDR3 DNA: TGCGCCAGCAGCGGGGCAGATACGCAGTATTTT; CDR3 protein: CASSGADTQYF
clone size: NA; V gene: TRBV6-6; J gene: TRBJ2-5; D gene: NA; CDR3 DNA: TGTGCCAGCAGTTACCTAACCCCGGGGACCCAGTACTTC; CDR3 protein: CASSYLTPGTQYF